This TCR beta chain was documented in a study of human T cells and chemical hapten exposure. Time point meaning: patch test 3, about 24 weeks after DPC sensitization. Indicated treatment: therapeutic diphenylcyclopropenone sensitization with weekly scalp DPC. Germline assignment: CDR1 SGHTA and CDR2 FQGTGA. V shed 5 bases and J shed 4 bases, with 7 bases lying between them. There are 12 residues in the CDR3. TCRdb called the RACE reads again in MiXCR, with one record for every CDR3 protein. This table has about 190,000 distinct CDR3 sequences, about 25% appearing once. Only a few counts were recorded for this clonotype.

The J gene is TRBJ2-3, the V gene TRBV7-3; no clear D gene. Sequences were derived from whole blood, sampled in connection with sensitization to the hapten diphenylcyclopropenone (DPC). This TCR derives from a middle-aged woman with alopecia areata. Some clones in this sample may be carry-over from other donors' samples. CDR3 nucleotides: TGTGCCAGCAGCCTCTTGTCAGATACGCAGTATTTT. Translation: CASSLLSDTQYF.